The TCR beta chain under discussion was sequenced for a study of shared clonotypes between healthy human individuals. The CDR3 is 14 amino acids. V was trimmed by 2 bases and J by 1 base, leaving 9 bases between them. Germline assignment: CDR1 SGHNT and CDR2 YYREEE (reference sequence). At the deep level, the assay was run. In the authors' methods: Filtering was not the same, since immunoSEQ gave junction-only sequences without quality scores. Sequenced by immunoSEQ multiplex PCR; TCRdb stores in-frame clones only, minus some. Clone size and the V and J calls come from that table; the DNA yielded D and trimming. The sample yields approximately 1.5 million clones, 97% to 99% seen once.

Sequenced sample: naive CD4+ T cells sorted from blood. Subset indicated: CD45RA+ positively selected. The V call is TRBV5-4, the J call TRBJ1-1; D is perhaps TRBD1 (5 bases). The sequence was obtained from a man in his thirties or forties in good health. The DNA of the CDR3 is TGTGCCAGCAGCTTTTTTCAGGGGAACACTGAAGCTTTCTTT. The encoded protein is CASSFFQGNTEAFF. Looking up the rest from reference TRBV5-4 and TRBJ1-1 gives the full variable domain: ETGVTQSPTHLIKTRGQQVTLRCSSQSGHNTVSWYQQALGQGPQFIFQYYREEENGRGNFPPRFSGLQFPNYSSELNVNALELDDSALYLCASSFFQGNTEAFFGQGTRLTVV.